One sample yielded the 22 T cell receptor beta chains listed below, sequenced in a study of blood T cell repertoires in COVID-19. The method was immunoSEQ multiplex PCR; TCRdb's version includes in-frame clones alone and lacks a portion of them. The profile covers fewer than 200,000 clones, with about four fifths appearing a single time and around 8% taken by the ten largest. Sequenced sample: peripheral blood. These receptors came from a woman in her seventies with COVID-19, enrolled during active disease.

The CDR3 reads CASSAREGALHF. The CDR3, as DNA: TGTGCCAGCTCGGCGAGGGAGGGGGCCCTCCACTTT. The gene calls are TRBV18 and TRBJ1-6, with D possibly matching TRBD1 (6 bases). Germline CDR1 KGHSH, CDR2 LQKENI. The V gene lost 6 bases and the J gene lost 14 bases, with 14 bases spanning the gap. CDR3 length equals 12 residues.

V and J are TRBV14 and TRBJ2-1; 13 bases are shared with TRBD2. The J segment lost 2 bases and the V segment lost 4 bases, leaving 5 bases of the junction unmatched. The CDR3 is 17 amino acids. The germline gives CDR1 SGHDN, CDR2 FVKESK. The CDR3 loop is CASSPLGTSGTYNEQFF. The CDR3 DNA is TGTGCCAGCAGCCCCCTTGGGACTAGCGGGACCTACAATGAGCAGTTCTTC.

The chain links TRBV7-3 to TRBJ1-5; TRBD1 might be the D (6 bases). V was shortened by 6 bases and J by 3 bases, with 15 bases between the two germline ends. Germline V gives CDR1 SGHTA, CDR2 FQGTGA. CDR3 length: 15 amino acids. The CDR3 DNA follows: TGTGCCAGCAGTTTGGACAGCGGATTCAATCAGCCCCAGCATTTT. Encoded protein: CASSLDSGFNQPQHF.

The DNA for the CDR3 is TGTGCCAGCAGCCAAGTCAGCGGGGCGGCCTCCTACGAGCAGTACTTC. Residues: CASSQVSGAASYEQYF. The rearrangement links TRBV14 to TRBJ2-7; 7 nucleotides agree with TRBD2. The CDR3 sequence is 16 residues long. Per germline, CDR1 SGHDN and CDR2 FVKESK. Unmatched junction bases numbered 6, after V lost 1 base and J lost 0 bases.

V is TRBV15 and J is TRBJ2-6, with 7 positions matching TRBD1. The CDR3 has 17 residues. CDR1 and CDR2 (germline): LNHNV, YYDKDF (reference sequence). J lost 2 bases, V lost 0 bases, and 4 bases had no gene match. CDR3: CATSRDRQGAGANVLTF. The DNA of the CDR3 is TGTGCCACCAGCAGAGACCGTCAGGGGGCTGGGGCCAACGTCCTGACTTTC. The whole variable domain, remainder taken from reference TRBV15 and TRBJ2-6, is DAMVIQNPRYQVTQFGKPVTLSCSQTLNHNVMYWYQQKSSQAPKLLFHYYDKDFNNEADTPDNFQSRRPNTSFCFLDIRSPGLGDTAMYLCATSRDRQGAGANVLTFGAGSRLTVL.

The V and J genes are TRBV11-1 and TRBJ2-2, with D perhaps TRBD1 (5 bases). The length of the CDR3 is 15 residues. V was cut by 2 bases and J by 5 bases, with 12 bases left in between. The germline V gene encodes CDR1 SGHAT and CDR2 FQDESV (reference sequence). The CDR3 spells CASSLRQGLTGELFF. DNA of the CDR3: TGTGCCAGCAGCTTAAGGCAGGGCTTAACCGGGGAGCTGTTTTTT.

In its sample, this clone was seen once. The chain combines TRBV30 with TRBJ1-1; tentatively, D is TRBD1 (6 bases). Looked up from germline, CDR1 is GTSNPN and CDR2 is SVGIG (reference sequence). CDR3 length: 11 residues. The V gene lost 2 bases and the J gene lost 8 bases, with 9 bases spanning the gap. CDR3 nucleotides: TGTGCCTGGAGTAATCAGGGGGAAGCTTTCTTT. Encoded protein: CAWSNQGEAFF.

The chain employs TRBV6-6 and TRBJ2-3, with 12 bases fitting TRBD2. CDR1 is MNHNY, CDR2 SVGAGI, per germline (reference sequence). The CDR3 runs 14 residues. Losses at the gene ends were 6 bases for V and 8 bases for J; bases not matched to a gene: 6. The CDR3 nucleotides read TGTGCCAGCAGGACTAGCGGGGGAGGGGGTACGCAGTATTTT. As protein: CASRTSGGGGTQYF.

This chain links TRBV2 with TRBJ1-3; D is perhaps TRBD1 (5 bases). Germline V gene sequence: CDR1 SNHLY, CDR2 FYNNEI. The CDR3 contains 16 residues. The germline V and J ends were trimmed by 3 bases and 0 bases, with 12 bases remaining between them. The CDR3 protein is CASSDVGAFSGNTIYF. Here the CDR3 DNA reads TGTGCCAGCAGTGATGTAGGGGCCTTCTCTGGAAACACCATATATTTT.

This chain connects TRBV19 to TRBJ1-2; D is possibly TRBD1 (5 bases). Germline CDR1 LNHDA, CDR2 SQIVND (reference sequence). Trimming shortened V by 11 bases and J by 3 bases, and 13 bases separated the two germline ends. This CDR3 has 12 residues. The DNA for the CDR3 is TGTGCCGCGCGCGGGACCTACTATGGCTACACCTTC. Translation gives CAARGTYYGYTF.

This sequence joins TRBV5-6 and TRBJ1-2; unclear D gene. Germline lookup yields CDR1 SGHDT and CDR2 YYEEEE. Trimming shortened V by 0 bases and J by 4 bases, and 7 bases separated the two germline ends. This CDR3 region has 13 residues. Here the CDR3 reads CASSLDRSYGYTF. The CDR3 DNA follows: TGTGCCAGCAGCTTGGACAGATCCTATGGCTACACCTTC.

The rearrangement links TRBV6-6 to TRBJ2-7; 7 bases align to TRBD1. Per the germline V gene, CDR1 is MNHNY and CDR2 is SVGAGI (reference sequence). The CDR3 runs 15 residues. The ends lost 2 bases at V and 3 bases at J; junction bases unmatched: 7. CDR3 sequence reads: CASSYAGTARYEQYF. CDR3 DNA sequence: TGTGCCAGCAGTTACGCCGGGACAGCACGCTACGAGCAGTACTTC.

This clone was detected once. The gene calls are TRBV7-3 and TRBJ2-5; TRBD2 aligns across 7 bases. After removal of 2 bases from V and 4 bases from J, the junction contained 10 bases not matched to a gene. This CDR3 is 16 amino acids long. The germline CDR1 and CDR2 sequences are SGHTA and FQGTGA. The CDR3 spells CASSLSAGAPRETQYF. CDR3 sequence (DNA): TGTGCCAGCAGCTTATCCGCGGGAGCCCCGCGAGAGACCCAGTACTTC. The full variable domain, with the rest looked up from reference TRBV7-3 and TRBJ2-5, is GAGVSQTPSNKVTEKGKYVELRCDPISGHTALYWYRQSLGQGPEFLIYFQGTGAADDSGLPNDRFFAVRPEGSVSTLKIQRTERGDSAVYLCASSLSAGAPRETQYFGPGTRLLVL.

V is TRBV29-1 and J is TRBJ2-3, with D possibly matching TRBD2 (5 bases). Trimming cost V 4 bases and J 5 bases, with 10 bases left between them. Germline assignment: CDR1 SQVTM and CDR2 ANQGSEA. The CDR3 spans 12 residues. The chain's CDR3 is CSVGAVGDTQYF. CDR3 nucleotides: TGCAGCGTTGGAGCGGTCGGAGATACGCAGTATTTT.

The genes are TRBV7-2 and TRBJ2-3, with 9 bases lining up with TRBD2. Trimming took 5 bases from V and 0 from J; bases not matched to a gene: 3. CDR1 is SGHTA and CDR2 is FQGNSA in the germline V gene. The CDR3 is 15 amino acids. CDR3 residues: CASSPLAGSTDTQYF. DNA of the CDR3: TGTGCCAGCAGCCCGCTAGCGGGAAGCACAGATACGCAGTATTTT.

V and J are TRBV28 and TRBJ1-1, with D hard to call. Germline V lookup: CDR1 MDHEN, CDR2 SYDVKM. Trimming removed 3 bases from V and 8 bases from J, with 13 bases in between. The CDR3 has 13 amino acids. The CDR3 loop reads CASSFGRLLEAFF. The CDR3 DNA sequence: TGTGCCAGCAGTTTTGGCAGGCTGCTCGAAGCTTTCTTT.

In its sample, this clone was seen a few times. The J gene is TRBJ2-7, the V gene TRBV6-6; TRBD1 agrees at 7 bases. Trimming at V came to 6 bases and at J to 6 bases, leaving 11 bases not matched to a gene. The CDR3 is 14 residues long. Germline values: CDR1 MNHNY, CDR2 SVGAGI (reference sequence). The CDR3 DNA follows: TGTGCCAGCAGCCGTTTTGACAGGGCTAGCGAGCAGTACTTC. Its translation: CASSRFDRASEQYF.

The chain links TRBV6-2 or TRBV6-3 to TRBJ2-5; 9 bases fit TRBD2. CDR3 length: 16 amino acids. The trim removed 4 bases at V and 2 bases at J, leaving 8 bases unmatched. Germline lookup yields CDR1 MNHEY and CDR2 SVGEGT. The CDR3 sequence: CASSFFPTSGQETQYF. CDR3 bases: TGTGCCAGCAGTTTTTTCCCGACTAGCGGTCAAGAGACCCAGTACTTC.

V is TRBV11-2 and J is TRBJ2-1; 10 bases agree with TRBD2. This CDR3 has 15 amino acids. V gave up 5 bases and J gave up 1 base; unmatched junction bases: 2. The germline V gene has CDR1 SGHAT and CDR2 FQNNGV. The CDR3 sequence is CASSLAGESYNEQFF. The CDR3 DNA reads TGTGCCAGCAGCCTAGCGGGAGAATCCTACAATGAGCAGTTCTTC. Together with reference TRBV11-2 and TRBJ2-1, the CDR3 gives the full variable domain: EAGVAQSPRYKIIEKRQSVAFWCNPISGHATLYWYQQILGQGPKLLIQFQNNGVVDDSQLPKDRFSAERLKGVDSTLKIQPAKLEDSAVYLCASSLAGESYNEQFFGPGTRLTVL.

The rearrangement joins TRBV30 to TRBJ1-1, with 8 bases matching TRBD1. J gave up 4 bases and V 2 bases, and 9 bases lay outside the gene matches. The CDR3 length is 15 residues. From germline, CDR1 is GTSNPN and CDR2 SVGIG (reference sequence). Here the CDR3 DNA reads TGTGCCTGGAGTAGGGGCAGGGGGCTCGGCACTGAAGCTTTCTTT. Protein: CAWSRGRGLGTEAFF.

V and J are TRBV27 and TRBJ1-1; D is perhaps TRBD1 (5 bases). CDR1 is MNHEY and CDR2 is SMNVEV in the germline V gene (reference sequence). This CDR3 is built from 17 residues. Trimming left V 2 bases short and J 1 base short, with 17 bases between. CDR3 sequence: CASSLPEDLRGNTEAFF. In DNA form, the CDR3 reads TGTGCCAGCAGTTTACCCGAAGACCTAAGGGGGAACACTGAAGCTTTCTTT.

The gene calls are TRBV28 and TRBJ1-2; 9 bases fit TRBD1. This CDR3 region has 12 residues. CDR1 is MDHEN and CDR2 is SYDVKM in the germline V gene. V lost 9 bases, J lost 5 bases, and 4 bases stayed unmatched. CDR3 nucleotide sequence: TGTGCCAGTAGGACAGGGGATTATGGCTACACCTTC. Its translation is CASRTGDYGYTF.